The sequence of this T cell receptor beta chain was determined in a study of T cells after yellow fever vaccination. Study-level information: It was SMART-Seq v4 Ultra Low Input that prepared the fractions with low cell numbers. Study-wide findings and caveats: FACS-sorted repertoires might harbor abundant contaminating clonotypes from the bulk population.

This clonotype has a count of ten or more. Its specificity is not known. MiXCR, run by TCRdb on the 5' RACE reads, gives a single entry per CDR3 protein. Here the sample spans a few hundred thousand distinct CDR3 sequences, roughly 3.3% being singletons. CDR1 is SNHLY and CDR2 is FYNNEI in the germline V gene. This CDR3 comprises 11 residues. V was trimmed by 7 bases and J by 11 bases, leaving 11 bases between them. The V gene is TRBV2, the J gene TRBJ1-4; no clear D gene. This sequence was found in a man aged 18-30 years who received the YFV17D yellow fever vaccine. The sequencing used CD4+ T cells sorted from PBMCs, collected 10 days after the yellow fever booster vaccination. The CDR3, as DNA: TGTGCCAGCACCGTGTCCCAGAAACTGTTTTTT. It specifies CASTVSQKLFF.